This T cell receptor (beta chain) emerged from a study of T-cell memory formation after mild COVID-19. The overall study: There were largely donor-specific TCR clusters.

TCRdb reanalysed the 5' RACE reads using MiXCR and keeps one entry per CDR3 protein. Counted here are about 140,000 distinct CDR3 sequences, 13% to 15% occurring once; the ten biggest clones make up about 26%. Points from the study as a whole: Those CD4+ clones that contracted were mainly in CM and EM (CD8+ ones in EMRA).

Of note for this clonotype: The antigen remains unidentified.

Sequences were obtained from PBMCs or a T cell subset sorted from them (not recorded which). The sequence derives from an adult woman who had mild COVID-19 (a few samples of this study predate the infection). Cell type and time point are not known.

CDR3 nucleotides: TGCAGCGTTGAAGATCTCTCGGGGGGCTACACCTTC. Protein product: CSVEDLSGGYTF. This chain connects TRBV29-1 to TRBJ1-2; D remains unclear. The CDR3 extends over 12 amino acids. Germline lookup yields CDR1 SQVTM and CDR2 ANQGSEA. Trimming removed 0 bases from V and 8 bases from J, with 10 bases in between.